The 15 T cell receptor beta chains given below trace back to one sample, sequenced in a study of shared clonotypes between healthy human individuals (TCRdb year 2020). Library preparation used the immunoSEQ multiplex PCR assay. TCRdb's version of the immuneACCESS table is confined to in-frame rearrangements and falls short of the full clone set. An unresolved V gene accounts for under half of the shortfall where checked; the remainder is of unknown origin. Across this sample there are roughly 1,000,000 clones, with around 78% seen only once. The ten biggest clones cover approximately 0.52% of the sample. Sequencing was performed on memory CD4+ T cells from PBMCs. Interpreted using the paper, the cell subset or site label stands for: CD45RA-negative fraction. The receptors stem from a man aged 18 to 29 in good health. Some clones in this sample may be carry-over from other donors' samples.

There are a few counts of this clone. This sequence joins TRBV6-1 and TRBJ2-3; D ambiguous. V lost 8 bases to trimming and J lost 0 bases, with 12 bases between them. Germline V lookup: CDR1 MNHNS, CDR2 SASEGT. The CDR3 extends over 14 amino acids. DNA for the CDR3: TGTGCCAGCGCCTTGGCAGCTAGCACAGATACGCAGTATTTT. Its translation: CASALAASTDTQYF.

J is TRBJ2-2 and V is TRBV11-3; D is uncertain. The CDR3 is made up of 14 amino acids. The V end lost 0 bases, the J end lost 2 bases, and 4 bases lay between the germline ends. CDR1 and CDR2 (germline): SGHNT, YENEEA. The CDR3 coding sequence is TGTGCCAGCAGCTTAGAGGCCAACACCGGGGAGCTGTTTTTT. Its translation is CASSLEANTGELFF.

The gene calls are TRBV5-1 and TRBJ2-1; 7 bases are a match to TRBD2. This CDR3 has 14 amino acids. Trimming at V came to 0 bases and at J to 11 bases, leaving 8 bases not matched to a gene. CDR1 SGHRS and CDR2 YFSETQ come from the germline V gene. The CDR3 DNA is TGCGCCAGCAGCTTGGGAATAGGGACTACCCAGCAGTTCTTC. Translating it yields CASSLGIGTTQQFF.

The chain employs TRBV6-5 and TRBJ1-1; D is unresolved. V was shortened by 10 bases and J by 3 bases, with 15 bases between the two germline ends. The CDR3 is 13 residues long. Germline V lookup: CDR1 MNHEY, CDR2 SVGAGI. The CDR3 bases are TGTGCCACCCAAACCGGGAGCTACACTGAAGCTTTCTTT. It is translated as CATQTGSYTEAFF.

The CDR3 loop reads CASSPLAGSDYNEQFF. CDR3 sequence (DNA): TGTGCCAGCTCACCCCTTGCGGGATCGGACTACAATGAGCAGTTCTTC. The chain links TRBV18 to TRBJ2-1, with a possible D match to TRBD2 (6 bases). CDR1 and CDR2 from the germline V gene are KGHSH and LQKENI. The CDR3 totals 16 residues. With 3 bases removed from V and 3 bases from J, the gap between germline ends came to 15 bases.

The chain couples TRBV4-2 to TRBJ2-7; TRBD2 agrees at 8 bases. V shed 4 bases, J shed 3 bases, and the junction held 5 bases outside the gene matches. Per the germline V gene, CDR1 is LGHNA and CDR2 is YNFKEQ. The CDR3 contains 14 residues. CDR3 loop: CASSPAGVYYEQYF. CDR3 DNA sequence: TGTGCCAGCAGCCCAGCGGGAGTTTACTACGAGCAGTACTTC.

This rearrangement joins TRBV18 to TRBJ2-1; TRBD2 is a possible D gene (6 bases). The CDR3 covers 13 residues. The germline gives CDR1 KGHSH, CDR2 LQKENI. V shed 3 bases and J shed 8 bases, with 11 bases lying between them. CDR3 sequence reads: CASSPGGGDEQFF. The CDR3 DNA follows: TGTGCCAGCTCACCCGGGGGTGGGGATGAGCAGTTCTTC.

The chain couples TRBV5-8 to TRBJ2-1, with TRBD2 matching over 8 bases. This CDR3 is built from 14 residues. V lost 1 base, J lost 5 bases, and 2 bases stayed unmatched. Looked up from germline, CDR1 is SGHTS and CDR2 is YDEGEE. The CDR3 sequence: CASSLFGRDNEQFF. CDR3 in DNA: TGTGCCAGCAGCTTGTTCGGGAGGGACAATGAGCAGTTCTTC.

The chain couples TRBV4-1 to TRBJ1-5, with D possibly TRBD1 on 5 matching bases. CDR1 MGHRA and CDR2 YSYEKL come from the germline V gene. The CDR3 spans 14 residues. Trimming took 1 base from V and 5 from J, leaving 9 bases between them. CDR3 nucleotides: TGCGCCAGCAGCCAAGGGGGGAGACATCAGCCCCAGCATTTT. Protein sequence: CASSQGGRHQPQHF.

CDR3 DNA sequence: TGTGCCAGCAGTTACGGAAACTACGAGCAGTACTTC. Amino acid sequence: CASSYGNYEQYF. The rearrangement uses TRBV11-2 and TRBJ2-7; D not resolved. Trimming left V 6 bases short and J 3 bases short, with 9 bases between. CDR1 is SGHAT and CDR2 is FQNNGV in the germline V gene. This CDR3 comprises 12 residues.

The chain uses TRBV19 and TRBJ2-3; D possibly corresponds to TRBD2 (6 bases). There are 14 residues in the CDR3. Per the germline V gene, CDR1 is LNHDA and CDR2 is SQIVND (reference sequence). V lost 4 bases and J lost 1, with 9 bases in between. For the CDR3, the DNA is TGTGCCAGTAGTAGAAGGGAGGGCACAGATACGCAGTATTTT. The encoded protein is CASSRREGTDTQYF. Complete variable domain (other parts from reference TRBV19 and TRBJ2-3): DGGITQSPKYLFRKEGQNVTLSCEQNLNHDAMYWYRQDPGQGLRLIYYSQIVNDFQKGDIAEGYSVSREKKESFPLTVTSAQKNPTAFYLCASSRREGTDTQYFGPGTRLTVL.

A word on this clone: Other DNA variants within this sample encode the same CDR3. This chain connects TRBV27 to TRBJ2-2; the D gene could be TRBD1 or TRBD2 (6 bases each). Deletions cut 5 bases from V and 4 bases from J, with 11 bases between. Germline V gene lookup returns CDR1 MNHEY and CDR2 SMNVEV (reference sequence). The CDR3 runs to 14 residues. The CDR3 DNA follows: TGTGCCAGCAGTAGGGGGAGGTTCACCGGGGAGCTGTTTTTT. Its translation is CASSRGRFTGELFF.

This rearrangement joins TRBV2 to TRBJ2-3; possibly TRBD2 for D (6 bases). The CDR3 runs to 14 residues. CDR1 and CDR2 from the germline V gene are SNHLY and FYNNEI. Trimming took 4 bases from V and 0 from J, leaving 8 bases between them. CDR3 residues: CASSGTISTDTQYF. The CDR3 region has the DNA TGTGCCAGCAGTGGGACTATTAGCACAGATACGCAGTATTTT.

The chain links TRBV27 to TRBJ2-3; TRBD1 agrees at 7 bases. Germline V gene lookup returns CDR1 MNHEY and CDR2 SMNVEV (reference sequence). The V and J ends lost 5 bases and 1 base, in that order; junction bases with no gene match: 12. CDR3 length equals 17 residues. CDR3 sequence (DNA): TGTGCCAGCAGTACACGCCGAGACAGGGCTGGCACAGATACGCAGTATTTT. Its translation is CASSTRRDRAGTDTQYF.

This clone was observed a handful of times. The chain employs TRBV19 and TRBJ2-3, with a weak D call TRBD2 (6 bases). The CDR3 loop spans 13 amino acids. The germline V gene has CDR1 LNHDA and CDR2 SQIVND (reference sequence). V was cut by 4 bases and J by 6 bases, with 11 bases left in between. The CDR3 reads CASSTGEKDTQYF. The CDR3 DNA follows: TGTGCCAGTAGTACGGGGGAGAAGGATACGCAGTATTTT.